Below are 24 T cell receptor beta chains sequenced from a single sample in a study of spatial heterogeneity in lung cancer (dated by TCRdb to between 2018 and 2020). Broader findings and caveats from the paper: The number of expanded intratumoral alpha and beta TCRs correlated with the tumor nonsynonymous mutation count.

No cognate antigen is known for these TCRs. The intended sense of this specimen's time point label: sample taken at primary tumor resection. To prepare the library, 5' RACE was applied. The data were produced on a NextSeq 500. TCRdb's own reprocessing of the public reads used fastp at Q25 and MiXCR and kept productive beta chains. Every CDR3 protein is listed once, alongside the most common genes and DNA of its rows. Across this sample there are fewer than 20,000 distinct CDR3 sequences, with approximately 5.6% seen only once. The ten largest clones add up to approximately 10% of the sample. This specimen consisted of lung tumor tissue, obtained at surgery. These receptors originate from a female donor with early-stage non-small cell lung cancer.

This clonotype was detected only a few times. A much bigger clone sits one base away, suggesting this may be a read error. This beta chain is a stray read from a library made for alpha chains; its abundance is not meaningful. The chain joins TRBV24-1 to TRBJ2-2; possible D gene TRBD2, 5 bases. The CDR3 length is 11 residues. V was pared by 9 bases and J by 10 bases, with 11 bases between. Germline CDR1 and CDR2: KGHDR and SFDVKD. CDR3 protein: CATAGNEELFF. The CDR3 bases are TGTGCCACCGCGGGCAACGAGGAGCTGTTTTTT.

This clonotype was observed a handful of times. This beta chain lies outside the target of a library built for alpha chains; its clone size means little. This sequence joins TRBV13 and TRBJ2-3; a possible D gene is TRBD1 (6 bases). CDR3 size: 13 residues. Per the germline V gene, CDR1 is PRHDT and CDR2 is FYEKMQ (reference sequence). V was shortened by 0 bases and J by 6 bases, with 7 bases between the two germline ends. CDR3 nucleotide sequence: TGTGCCAGCAGCTTAGGGGGGGCGGATACGCAGTATTTT. Protein: CASSLGGADTQYF.

As to this clonotype: Compared with germline, one end of the junction differs, possibly owing to a read error. This beta chain is a stray read from a library made for alpha chains; its abundance is not meaningful. This chain uses TRBV6-6 with TRBJ2-4; weak D call: TRBD1 (6 bases). Germline V gene sequence: CDR1 MNHNY, CDR2 SVGAGI (reference sequence). The CDR3 sequence is 12 residues long. The CDR3 DNA is TGTGCCAGCAGTACCAACCTACAGGGATGGAACTTC. Translation: CASSTNLQGWNF.

This clonotype was counted ten times or more. This beta chain is a stray read from a library made for alpha chains; its abundance is not meaningful. The chain couples TRBV6-5 to TRBJ1-5; D remains unclear. Looked up from germline, CDR1 is MNHEY and CDR2 is SVGAGI. This CDR3 region has 14 residues. V lost 0 bases and J 4 bases, leaving 7 bases between the germline ends. The CDR3 spells CASSYSDPNQPQHF. The CDR3 DNA follows: TGTGCCAGCAGTTACTCGGACCCTAATCAGCCCCAGCATTTT.

This clonotype occurred many times. The library was prepared for alpha chains; this beta chain is a stray read, so its frequency means little. The chain carries TRBV21-1 and TRBJ1-2; the table's D call, TRBD1, was not checked against the DNA. TRBV21-1 is shown as a pseudogene. The CDR3 consists of 17 residues. Here the CDR3 reads CASSDLRGFPDVYGYTF. CDR3 in DNA: TGTGCCAGCAGCGACCTTCGGGGGTTTCCTGACGTCTATGGCTACACCTTC.

This clonotype was picked up many times. Because this beta chain is a stray read in a library intended to capture alpha chains, its abundance should not be given much weight. The chain employs TRBV28 and TRBJ2-1; 9 positions match TRBD1. Per germline, CDR1 MDHEN and CDR2 SYDVKM. The V segment lost 4 bases and the J segment 4 bases; nucleotides outside the gene matches: 5. CDR3 size: 15 residues. The CDR3 sequence is CASSSGTGTYNEQFF. CDR3 DNA: TGTGCCAGCAGTTCAGGGACAGGGACTTACAATGAGCAGTTCTTC. Full variable domain (outside the CDR3, taken from reference TRBV28 and TRBJ2-1): DVKVTQSSRYLVKRTGEKVFLECVQDMDHENMFWYRQDPGLGLRLIYFSYDVKMKEKGDIPEGYSVSREKKERFSLILESASTNQTSMYLCASSSGTGTYNEQFFGPGTRLTVL.

Many counts were recorded for this clonotype. The library was prepared for alpha chains; this beta chain is a stray read, so its frequency means little. The chain uses TRBV9 and TRBJ2-3; D is ambiguous. Looked up from germline, CDR1 is SGDLS and CDR2 is YYNGEE. The ends were cut back, 4 bases at V and 5 bases at J, with 8 bases in the middle. The CDR3 length is 12 residues. The CDR3 region has the DNA TGTGCCAGCAGCCCACTGTTAGATACGCAGTATTTT. This sequence encodes CASSPLLDTQYF.

This clonotype occurred many times. This beta chain appears as a stray read in a library generated for alpha chains; its size is not informative. J is TRBJ2-7 and V is TRBV12-3 or TRBV12-4, with unresolved D. This CDR3 has 14 residues. The ends were cut back, 3 bases at V and 1 base at J, with 10 bases in the middle. CDR3 DNA sequence: TGTGCCAGCAGTTTCTTGGGGTCGTCCTACGAGCAGTACTTC. This gives the protein CASSFLGSSYEQYF.

In this sample, this clonotype turned up many times. This beta chain turned up in a library designed for alpha chains; as an off-target read, its abundance says little. This chain's CDR3 is CASRRTETWETQYF. Here the CDR3 DNA reads TGTGCCAGCAGGAGGACGGAGACCTGGGAGACCCAGTACTTC. V usage is TRBV2 and J usage is TRBJ2-5; D gene unclear. Per germline, CDR1 SNHLY and CDR2 FYNNEI. The CDR3 length is 14 residues. Trimming took off 6 bases at V and 5 bases at J, with 16 bases between the two ends.

The table lists this clonotype with many counts. This beta chain came through as a stray read in a library set up for alpha chains, and its size says little. This chain uses TRBV9 with TRBJ2-1; 8 bases match TRBD2. Germline V CDR1 and CDR2: SGDLS, YYNGEE. J gave up 7 bases and V 0 bases, and 9 bases lay outside the gene matches. The CDR3 extends over 16 amino acids. CDR3: CASSVGREAPGNEQFF. Here the CDR3 DNA reads TGTGCCAGCAGCGTAGGGCGGGAGGCCCCTGGGAATGAGCAGTTCTTC.

This clonotype was recorded only once. This sequence may be a read error, since a much larger clone differs from it by one base. This beta chain was picked up by a library intended for alpha chains and is off target, so its count carries little meaning. This chain uses TRBV6-5 with TRBJ1-6; D uncertain. CDR1 is MNHEY and CDR2 is SVGAGI in the germline V gene. The CDR3 is 13 amino acids. In DNA, the CDR3 is TGTACCAGCAGCCGCGTTCGGGATTCACCCCTCCACTTT. Protein: CTSSRVRDSPLHF.

In its sample, this clonotype was seen many times. Within a library made for alpha chains, this beta chain is off target, and its count is uninformative. The CDR3 is CASSQERDWTQEQYF. The CDR3 DNA reads TGTGCCAGCAGCCAAGAGCGGGACTGGACGCAGGAGCAGTACTTC. The genes are TRBV4-2 and TRBJ2-7; D might be TRBD2 (6 bases). The germline CDR1 and CDR2 sequences are LGHNA and YNFKEQ. This CDR3 has 15 amino acids. Between the trimmed V and J ends, which lost 0 bases and 7 bases, there was a span of 16 bases.

In this sample, this clonotype turned up many times. This beta chain came through as a stray read in a library set up for alpha chains, and its size says little. The J gene is TRBJ2-5, the V gene TRBV30; tentatively, D is TRBD1 or TRBD2 (5 bases each). CDR3 size: 14 residues. Germline CDR1 reads GTSNPN; CDR2 reads SVGIG (reference sequence). The V and J ends lost 3 bases and 5 bases respectively, with 16 bases between them. The CDR3 region is CAWSSGTSAETQYF. Written as DNA, the CDR3 is TGTGCCTGGAGCTCAGGGACGTCAGCGGAGACCCAGTACTTC.

This clonotype is medium-sized (0.01 to 0.1%) in the sample. The library was designed around alpha chains, so this beta chain is a stray read whose abundance carries little weight. Here the CDR3 DNA reads TGCAGCGTTCGACTGGGGGAGGCCTCCTACGAGCAGTACTTC. It specifies CSVRLGEASYEQYF. The chain recombines TRBV29-1 with TRBJ2-7, with D perhaps matching TRBD2 (6 bases). Germline V gives CDR1 SQVTM, CDR2 ANQGSEA. Trimming shortened V by 5 bases and J by 0 bases, and 14 bases separated the two germline ends. The CDR3 sequence is 14 residues long.

This clonotype appeared many times. This beta chain turned up in a library designed for alpha chains; as an off-target read, its abundance says little. V is TRBV11-2 and J is TRBJ1-5; 9 bases map to TRBD1. J was trimmed by 5 bases and V by 5 bases; bases with no gene match: 10. Germline CDR1 SGHAT, CDR2 FQNNGV. This CDR3 contains 16 residues. The CDR3 nucleotides read TGTGCCAGCAGCCCCCAGCTGGGACAGGGACATCAGCCCCAGCATTTT. Translation: CASSPQLGQGHQPQHF.

This clonotype appeared many times. Little can be read into the size of this beta chain, an off-target read in a library designed for alpha chains. The rearrangement joins TRBV4-1 to TRBJ2-1; 8 bases match TRBD2. The CDR3 is 19 amino acids. V lost 1 base, J lost 0 bases, and 11 bases stayed unmatched. Germline V lookup: CDR1 MGHRA, CDR2 YSYEKL. CDR3 protein: CASSQGVGSGTSSYNEQFF. The CDR3 bases are TGCGCCAGCAGCCAAGGGGTTGGTAGCGGGACGAGCTCCTACAATGAGCAGTTCTTC.

In its sample, this clonotype was seen many times. This beta chain is an unintended read in a library built for alpha chains; its size means little. The V gene is TRBV3-1, the J gene TRBJ2-3; 7 nucleotides agree with TRBD2. The CDR3 extends over 16 amino acids. The germline V gene has CDR1 LGHDT and CDR2 YNNKEL (reference sequence). V trimming: 3 bases; J trimming: 6 bases; junction bases outside the gene matches: 12. The CDR3 spells CASSHGDYIMGDTQYF. The CDR3 nucleotides are TGTGCCAGCAGCCACGGGGACTACATCATGGGGGATACGCAGTATTTT.

This clonotype was detected a few times. This beta chain is a stray sequence in a library constructed for alpha chains; its clone size is not meaningful. The V gene is TRBV19, the J gene TRBJ2-7; D is unclear. This CDR3 is built from 12 residues. The germline V gene has CDR1 LNHDA and CDR2 SQIVND (reference sequence). V gave up 3 bases and J gave up 6 bases, with 9 bases separating them. As DNA, the CDR3 is TGTGCCAGTAGTATTCAGTTCGGCGAGCAGTACTTC. The encoded protein is CASSIQFGEQYF.

This clonotype has just a few counts. The library was built for alpha chains, so this beta chain is an off-target read and its size means little. The chain carries TRBV7-3 and TRBJ2-5; either TRBD1 or TRBD2 may fit D (7 bases each). Germline V gene data show CDR1 as SGHTA and CDR2 as FQGTGA. CDR3 length: 15 residues. The V and J ends lost 6 bases and 4 bases respectively, with 18 bases between them. In nucleotides, the CDR3 is TGTGCCAGCAGTCCAGGGGGAGGGAGAAGAGAGACCCAGTACTTC. It codes for CASSPGGGRRETQYF.

With respect to this clonotype: This beta chain appears as a stray read in a library generated for alpha chains; its size is not informative. The rearrangement links TRBV7-6 to TRBJ2-1, with 13 bases lining up with TRBD2. There are 16 residues in the CDR3. CDR1 and CDR2 (germline): SGHVS, FNYEAQ. V was clipped by 1 base and J by 9 bases; unmatched bases: 6. The CDR3, as DNA: TGTGCCAGCAGCTTAGGTGGGACTAGCGGGAACTTTGAGCAGTTCTTC. Translated, it gives CASSLGGTSGNFEQFF.

With regard to this clonotype: One end of the junction fails to match germline, which may point to a read error. This beta chain is a stray read from a library made for alpha chains; its abundance is not meaningful. V is TRBV12-3 or TRBV12-4 and J is TRBJ2-1; D gene unclear. CDR3 size: 12 residues. CDR3 sequence reads: CASSLPYNEQIF. The CDR3 DNA sequence: TGTGCCAGCAGTTTACCGTACAATGAGCAGATCTTC.

Of note for this clonotype: A library made for alpha chains picked up this beta chain off target, so its size means little. This sequence joins TRBV12-3 or TRBV12-4 and TRBJ2-1; D not resolved. V lost 5 bases, J lost 5 bases, and 13 bases lay in between. The CDR3 length is 14 residues. CDR3: CASSLRNSDNEQFF. The CDR3 region has the DNA TGTGCCAGCAGTCTCAGAAATTCGGACAATGAGCAGTTCTTC.

The table lists this clonotype with many counts. As an off-target read in a library built for alpha chains, this beta chain has a frequency of little significance. The chain has TRBV25-1 and TRBJ2-4; no firm D call. This CDR3 is 11 amino acids long. V was shortened by 4 bases and J by 5 bases, with 3 bases between the two germline ends. Germline CDR1 reads MGHDK; CDR2 reads SYGVNS. The CDR3 protein is CASSVQNIQYF. CDR3 nucleotide sequence: TGTGCCAGCAGTGTACAAAACATTCAGTACTTC.

This clonotype counts as medium-sized. This beta chain was picked up by a library intended for alpha chains and is off target, so its count carries little meaning. The V call is TRBV7-8, the J call TRBJ2-1, with D possibly being TRBD2 (6 bases). Germline-derived CDR1 and CDR2 are SGHVS and FQNEAQ. V lost 1 base and J lost 2, with 12 bases in between. The CDR3 length is 16 residues. CDR3 region: CASSLGGPGAYNEQFF. In DNA form, the CDR3 reads TGTGCCAGCAGCTTAGGAGGCCCGGGAGCCTACAATGAGCAGTTCTTC.